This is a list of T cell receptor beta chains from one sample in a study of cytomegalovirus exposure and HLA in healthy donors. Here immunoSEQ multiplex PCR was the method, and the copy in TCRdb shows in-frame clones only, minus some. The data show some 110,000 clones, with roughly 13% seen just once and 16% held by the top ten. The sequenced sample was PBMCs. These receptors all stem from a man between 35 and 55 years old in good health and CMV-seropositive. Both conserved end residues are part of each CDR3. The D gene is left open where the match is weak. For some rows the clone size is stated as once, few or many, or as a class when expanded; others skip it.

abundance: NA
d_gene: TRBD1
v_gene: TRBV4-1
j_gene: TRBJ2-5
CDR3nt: TGCGCCAGCAGAGGACAGGGGATTGAGACCCAGTACTTC
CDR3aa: CASRGQGIETQYF

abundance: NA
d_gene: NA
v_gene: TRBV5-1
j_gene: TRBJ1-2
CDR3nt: TGCGCCAGCAGCTTGGAGACAGCCCTTAACTATGGCTACACCTTC
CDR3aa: CASSLETALNYGYTF

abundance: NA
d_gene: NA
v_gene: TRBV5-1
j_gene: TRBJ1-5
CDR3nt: TGCGCCAGCAGCGCAGAAGGGGTCAATCAGCCCCAGCATTTT
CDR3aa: CASSAEGVNQPQHF

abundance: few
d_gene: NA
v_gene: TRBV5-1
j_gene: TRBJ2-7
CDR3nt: TGCGCCAGCAGCTTAGACGGGAACGAGCAGTACTTC
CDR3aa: CASSLDGNEQYF

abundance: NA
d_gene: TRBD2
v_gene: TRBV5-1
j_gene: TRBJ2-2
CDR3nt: TGCGCCAGCAGCTGGAGCGGGAGGCGGGACACCGGGGAGCTGTTTTTT
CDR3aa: CASSWSGRRDTGELFF

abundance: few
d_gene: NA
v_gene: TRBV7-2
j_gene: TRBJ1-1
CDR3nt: TGTGCCAGCAGCTATAGGGGGAGTATGCGGACTGAAGCTTTCTTT
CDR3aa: CASSYRGSMRTEAFF

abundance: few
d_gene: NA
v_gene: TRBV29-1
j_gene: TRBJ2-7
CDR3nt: TGCAGCGTTGGGTGGTCTGACAGCTACGGACAGTACTTC
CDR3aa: CSVGWSDSYGQYF

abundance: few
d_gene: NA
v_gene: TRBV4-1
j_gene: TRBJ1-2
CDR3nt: TGCGCCAGCAGCCAAGATCTTCCGGGAATGAGAGGAGGCTACACCTTC
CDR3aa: CASSQDLPGMRGGYTF

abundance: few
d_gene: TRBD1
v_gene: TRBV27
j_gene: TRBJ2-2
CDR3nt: TGTGCCAGCAGTTTACGGGGACAGGGTCGCACCGGGGAGCTGTTTTTT
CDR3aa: CASSLRGQGRTGELFF

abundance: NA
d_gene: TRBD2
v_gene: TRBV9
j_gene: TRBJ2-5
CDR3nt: TGTGCCAGCAGCGTAGGGACTAGCGTGGAGACCCAGTACTTC
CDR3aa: CASSVGTSVETQYF

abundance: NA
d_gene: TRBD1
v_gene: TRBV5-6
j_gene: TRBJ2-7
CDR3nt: TGTGCCAGCAGCCCACTGATGCGGGGACAGGGAACCTACGAGCAGTACTTC
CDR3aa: CASSPLMRGQGTYEQYF

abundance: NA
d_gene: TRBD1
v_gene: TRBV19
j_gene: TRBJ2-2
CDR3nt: TGTGCCAGCTCAACAGGGGTTGGGACCGGGGAGCTGTTTTTT
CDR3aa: CASSTGVGTGELFF

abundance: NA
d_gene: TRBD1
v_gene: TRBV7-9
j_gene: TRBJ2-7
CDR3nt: TGTGCCAGCAGCTTAGGGGGGACAGAGAACCCCTACGAGCAGTACTTC
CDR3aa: CASSLGGTENPYEQYF

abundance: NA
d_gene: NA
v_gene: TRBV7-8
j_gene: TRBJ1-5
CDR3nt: TGTGCCAGCAGCCCTTACAGGGTTGGCAATCAGCCCCAGCATTTT
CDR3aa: CASSPYRVGNQPQHF

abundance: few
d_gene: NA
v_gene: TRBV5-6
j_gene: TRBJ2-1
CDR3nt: TGTGCCAGCAGCTTGGTGAGCCAGCGATATTCCTACAATGAGCAGTTCTTC
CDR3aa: CASSLVSQRYSYNEQFF

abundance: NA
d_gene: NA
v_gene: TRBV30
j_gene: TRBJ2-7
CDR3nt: TGTGCCCTCAGGCCAGGTCGCTACGAGCAGTACTTC
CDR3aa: CALRPGRYEQYF

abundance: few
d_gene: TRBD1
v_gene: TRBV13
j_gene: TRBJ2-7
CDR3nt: TGTGCCAGCAGCTTACGGGACAGGGACATCTACGAGCAGTACTTC
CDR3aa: CASSLRDRDIYEQYF

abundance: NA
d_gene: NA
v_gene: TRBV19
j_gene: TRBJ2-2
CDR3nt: TGTGCCACCCAACAGGCCGGGGAGCTGTTTTTT
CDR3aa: CATQQAGELFF

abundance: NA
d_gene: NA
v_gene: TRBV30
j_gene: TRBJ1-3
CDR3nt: TGTGCCTGGAGCCCTCCGGGAAACACCATATATTTT
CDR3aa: CAWSPPGNTIYF

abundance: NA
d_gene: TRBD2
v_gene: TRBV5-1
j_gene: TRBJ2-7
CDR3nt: TGCGCCAGCAGCTTGGTCGGGATGCAGCGGGAGGGCCGTCACGAGCAGTACTTC
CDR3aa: CASSLVGMQREGRHEQYF

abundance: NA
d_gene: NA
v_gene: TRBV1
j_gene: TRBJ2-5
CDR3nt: TGCACCAGCAGCCGTGACCTAAGACTAGCGGGAGTGTCAGAGACCCAGTACTTC
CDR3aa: CTSSRDLRLAGVSETQYF

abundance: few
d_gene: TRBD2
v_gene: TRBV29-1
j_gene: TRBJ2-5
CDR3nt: TGCAGCGCCCAACCCCGAAGCGGGAGTAGATGGGAGACCCAGTACTTC
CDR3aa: CSAQPRSGSRWETQYF

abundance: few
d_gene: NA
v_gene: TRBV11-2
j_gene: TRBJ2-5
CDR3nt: TGTGCCAGCAGCTTACCGCCGGGAGAAGAGACCCAGTACTTC
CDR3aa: CASSLPPGEETQYF

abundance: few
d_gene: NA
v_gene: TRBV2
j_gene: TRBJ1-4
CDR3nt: TGTGCCAGCACTGGGGACACTTATAATGAAAAACTGTTTTTT
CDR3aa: CASTGDTYNEKLFF

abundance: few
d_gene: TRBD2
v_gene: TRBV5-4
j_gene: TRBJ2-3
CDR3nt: TGTGCCAGCAGCAGGACTAGCGGGAGGGACCGGGATACGCAGTATTTT
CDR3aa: CASSRTSGRDRDTQYF

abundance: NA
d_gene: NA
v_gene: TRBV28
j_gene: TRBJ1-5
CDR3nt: TGTGCCAGCACCCCCAACAGGGCACAGCCCCAGCATTTT
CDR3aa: CASTPNRAQPQHF

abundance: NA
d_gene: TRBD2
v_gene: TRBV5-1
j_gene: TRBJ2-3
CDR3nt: TGCGCCAGCAGCTTGGGGACTAGCGGAGAGGCAGATACGCAGTATTTT
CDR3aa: CASSLGTSGEADTQYF

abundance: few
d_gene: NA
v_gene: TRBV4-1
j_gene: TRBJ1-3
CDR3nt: TGCGCCAGCAGTCCGGGAAACCCTGGAAACACCATATATTTT
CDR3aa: CASSPGNPGNTIYF

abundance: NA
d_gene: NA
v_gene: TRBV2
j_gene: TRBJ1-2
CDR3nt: TGTGCCAGCAGGGACAACAACCAATATGGCTACACCTTC
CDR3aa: CASRDNNQYGYTF

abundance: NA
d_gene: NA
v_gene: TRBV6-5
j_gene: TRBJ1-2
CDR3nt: TGTGCCAGCAGTTACACAGGGAACTATGGCTACACCTTC
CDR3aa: CASSYTGNYGYTF

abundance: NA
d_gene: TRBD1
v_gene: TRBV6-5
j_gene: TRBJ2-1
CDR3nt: TGTGCCAGCAGACGACAGGGCTCCTACAATGAGCAGTTCTTC
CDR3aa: CASRRQGSYNEQFF

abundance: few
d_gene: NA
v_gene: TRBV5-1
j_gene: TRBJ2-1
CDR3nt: TGCGCCAGCAGCCAAGGGACTCCCAATGAGCAGTTCTTC
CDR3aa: CASSQGTPNEQFF

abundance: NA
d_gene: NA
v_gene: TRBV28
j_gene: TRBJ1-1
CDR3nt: TGTGCCAGCAGTTTGCGAGGGGGAGCTTTCTTT
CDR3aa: CASSLRGGAFF

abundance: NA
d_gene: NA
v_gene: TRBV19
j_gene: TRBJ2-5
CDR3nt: TGTGCCAGTAGTATGAAAGGGGCCCACCAAGAGACCCAGTACTTC
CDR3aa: CASSMKGAHQETQYF

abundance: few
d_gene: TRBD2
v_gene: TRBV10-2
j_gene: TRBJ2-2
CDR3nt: TGCGCCAGCAGTGCTACTAGCGGGAGGGCCGGGGAGCTGTTTTTT
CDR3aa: CASSATSGRAGELFF

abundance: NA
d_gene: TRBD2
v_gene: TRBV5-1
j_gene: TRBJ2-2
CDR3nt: TGCGCCAGCAGCTTGGGACTAGCGGGAGAATACACCGGGGAGCTGTTTTTT
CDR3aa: CASSLGLAGEYTGELFF

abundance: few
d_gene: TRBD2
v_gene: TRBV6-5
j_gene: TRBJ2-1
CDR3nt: TGTGCCAGCACCAGTAGCGGGAACTACAATGAGCAGTTCTTC
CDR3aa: CASTSSGNYNEQFF